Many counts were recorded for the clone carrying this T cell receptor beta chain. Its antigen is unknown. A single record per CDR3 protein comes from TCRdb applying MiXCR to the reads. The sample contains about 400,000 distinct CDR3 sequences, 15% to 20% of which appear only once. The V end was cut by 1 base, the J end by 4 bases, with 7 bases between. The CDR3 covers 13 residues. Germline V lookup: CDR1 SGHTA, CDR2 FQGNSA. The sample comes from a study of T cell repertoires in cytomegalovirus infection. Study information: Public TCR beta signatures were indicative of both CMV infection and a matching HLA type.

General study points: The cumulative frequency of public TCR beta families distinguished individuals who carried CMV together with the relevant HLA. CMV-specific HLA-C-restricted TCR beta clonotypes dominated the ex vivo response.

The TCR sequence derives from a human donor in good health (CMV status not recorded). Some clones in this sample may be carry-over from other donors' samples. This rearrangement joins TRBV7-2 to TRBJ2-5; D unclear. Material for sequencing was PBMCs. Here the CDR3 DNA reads TGTGCCAGCAGCTTAGGGCACGGAGAGACCCAGTACTTC. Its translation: CASSLGHGETQYF.